This TCR beta chain appears in the sequencing data of a study of low-dose radiotherapy and immunotherapy resistance in tumors. TRAV- and TRBV-specific primers, spanning alpha and beta chains, primed first-strand cDNA. TCRs were amplified for around 20 PCR cycles with a constant-region primer and V-primer adapter. TCRdb ran MiXCR on the reads and lists one entry per CDR3 protein. The sample lists roughly 60,000 distinct CDR3 sequences; about 25% were seen once. Time point meaning: before trial treatment. The V gene lost 7 bases and the J gene lost 8 bases, with 20 bases spanning the gap. The V gene's germline CDR1 is MGHDK and CDR2 SYGVNS. The CDR3 sequence is 14 residues long.

The material was PBMCs, obtained before treatment. The TCR originated in a male donor with prostate cancer. The chain carries TRBV25-1 and TRBJ1-1; D is unresolved. The CDR3 region has the DNA TGTGCCAGCATGGGCGGGCCGGCGGTTCAGGAAGCTTTCTTT. It translates to CASMGGPAVQEAFF. The full variable domain, with the rest looked up from reference TRBV25-1 and TRBJ1-1, is EADIYQTPRYLVIGTGKKITLECSQTMGHDKMYWYQQDPGMELHLIHYSYGVNSTEKGDLSSESTVSRIRTEHFPLTLESARPSHTSQYLCASMGGPAVQEAFFGQGTRLTVV.